This T cell receptor (beta chain) was captured in a study of blood T cells in healthy people across ages. The CDR3 is made up of 14 amino acids. CDR1 is MNHEY and CDR2 is SVGAGI in the germline V gene. As to this clonotype: The junction departs from germline at one end; a sequencing error may be responsible.

Sample-barcoded 5' priming and a J-beta primer mix drove a second PCR of about 6 to 11 cycles. One entry per CDR3 protein, called by TCRdb with MiXCR from the 5' RACE reads. Of roughly 1.7 million distinct CDR3 sequences listed, roughly 32% are singletons. This sequence joins TRBV6-5 and TRBJ2-5; 9 positions agree with TRBD2. The sequence was collected from a woman in her twenties or thirties in good health. The sequencing input was blood. The CDR3 region is CASSYSAGGKTQYF. Here the CDR3 DNA reads TGTGCAAGCAGTTACTCAGCGGGGGGTAAAACCCAGTACTTC.